This paragraph covers one TCR beta chain sequence. Antigen unknown. This record comes from a study of radiotherapy plus CTLA-4 blockade in lung cancer. Findings and caveats of the study: Researchers report tumor-derived TCR clones expanding in blood after radiotherapy plus ipilimumab.

The table came from immunoSEQ multiplex PCR; TCRdb's copy has only in-frame clones and leaves some out. The data hold tens of thousands of clones, with 80% to 85% observed a single time. Source: peripheral blood, taken from a patient treated with radiotherapy plus ipilimumab. This receptor was taken from a human donor with non-small cell lung cancer that progressed on radiotherapy plus ipilimumab.

The CDR3 spells CASSDTAGGSYGYTF. DNA for the CDR3: TGTGCCAGCTCAGATACTGCCGGCGGATCATATGGCTACACCTTC. The chain recombines TRBV18 with TRBJ1-2; no clear D. The length of the CDR3 is 15 residues. Germline assignment: CDR1 KGHSH and CDR2 LQKENI. V was shortened by 5 bases and J by 5 bases, with 18 bases between the two germline ends.